This T cell receptor (beta chain) comes out of a study of OX40 agonist ivuxolimab in advanced cancers. Patients were excluded for autoimmune disease history or systemic immunosuppression. Some clones are missing from TCRdb's copy, which holds only in-frame ones; the method was immunoSEQ multiplex PCR. The table includes tens of thousands of clones, around 89% detected once. Trimming removed 2 bases from V and 4 bases from J, with 12 bases in between. Per the germline V gene, CDR1 is MNHEY and CDR2 is SVGAGI. There are 14 residues in the CDR3. Study conclusions and caveats: Dose levels from 0.1 to 3.0 mg/kg saw CD4+ and CD8+ blood T cells expand clonally by week 6. Relative to CD4+, CD8+ T cells held more expanded clones on average.

As for this clone: As yet, its antigen is unknown.

This specimen consisted of CD4+ or CD8+ T cells sorted from blood, obtained in a trial of the OX40 agonist ivuxolimab. The clonotype was recovered from an adult with an advanced solid tumor such as melanoma, head and neck, liver or kidney cancer. The chain is built from TRBV6-5 and TRBJ2-7; D not certain. This chain's CDR3 is CASSYQPGVYEQYF. For the CDR3, the DNA is TGTGCCAGCAGTTACCAGCCCGGTGTTTACGAGCAGTACTTC.